This passage covers 3 T cell receptor beta chains from one sample sequenced in a study of T cell responses to AZD1222 COVID-19 vaccine. Method: immunoSEQ multiplex PCR; TCRdb's copy keeps in-frame clones and lacks some. The sample contains roughly 76,000 clones, 86% of which appear only once. Sequenced here: peripheral blood, sampled on day 0 of AZD1222 vaccination. Source of these receptors: an adult in good health.

The gene calls are TRBV5-4 and TRBJ2-7; 9 nucleotides match TRBD2. V lost 3 bases, J lost 2 bases, and 9 bases stayed unmatched. Germline lookup yields CDR1 SGHNT and CDR2 YYREEE (reference sequence). CDR3 length: 16 residues. CDR3: CASSSPGVAGAYEQYF. CDR3 DNA sequence: TGTGCCAGCAGCTCCCCCGGGGTAGCGGGAGCCTACGAGCAGTACTTC.

The V gene is TRBV11-1, the J gene TRBJ2-5; 13 positions agree with TRBD2. Germline V CDR1 and CDR2: SGHAT, FQDESV (reference sequence). With 3 bases clipped from V and 7 bases from J, the junction kept 5 bases outside the gene matches. This CDR3 spans 15 amino acids. The DNA for the CDR3 is TGTGCCAGCAGCTTCGGGACTAGCGGGGAGGGGACCCAGTACTTC. This encodes CASSFGTSGEGTQYF.

The chain uses TRBV25-1 and TRBJ1-4; unclear D gene. The germline V gene has CDR1 MGHDK and CDR2 SYGVNS. Trimming removed 8 bases at V and 8 bases at J, with 12 bases between. CDR3 length: 12 residues. The CDR3 DNA follows: TGTGCCAGCCTTTCCTCTGGCGAAAAACTGTTTTTT. This codes for CASLSSGEKLFF.